Presented here are 5 T cell receptor beta chains from one specimen sequenced in a study of blood T cell repertoires in COVID-19. The method was immunoSEQ multiplex PCR; TCRdb's version includes in-frame clones alone and lacks a portion of them. This sample has 120,000 to 150,000 clones, with approximately 90% found just once. The sample was PBMCs or T cells enriched from blood (not recorded which). The receptors come from a woman in her twenties or thirties with acute COVID-19.

This clone was seen once. The CDR3 sequence: CASSPMKTRLCEKLFF. The CDR3 nucleotides read TGCGCCTCCAGCCCCATGAAGACTAGACTATGTGAAAAACTGTTTTTT. The chain uses TRBV10-1 and TRBJ1-4, with no clear D. Germline V gene sequence: CDR1 WNHNN, CDR2 SYGVQD (reference sequence). The CDR3 runs to 16 residues. Trimming cost V 11 bases and J 7 bases, with 26 bases left between them.

The genes are TRBV18 and TRBJ2-1, with TRBD2 as a possible D gene (6 bases). Trimming removed 6 bases at V and 9 bases at J, with 18 bases between. CDR3 length: 14 residues. Germline V lookup: CDR1 KGHSH, CDR2 LQKENI. Written as DNA, the CDR3 is TGTGCCAGCTCTCCTACCGTTCGGGAGTCTGAGCAGTTCTTC. Translated: CASSPTVRESEQFF.

The V and J genes are TRBV19 and TRBJ2-7; 9 bases match TRBD1. Germline assignment: CDR1 LNHDA and CDR2 SQIVND (reference sequence). The J segment lost 0 bases and the V segment lost 4 bases, leaving 4 bases of the junction unmatched. The CDR3 runs to 15 residues. CDR3 nucleotides: TGTGCCAGTAGTACGCCGGGACAGGGCTCCTACGAGCAGTACTTC. Amino acid sequence: CASSTPGQGSYEQYF.

The chain has TRBV20-1 and TRBJ2-1; possibly TRBD2 for D (5 bases). Germline CDR1 is DFQATT and CDR2 is SNEGSKA (reference sequence). The CDR3 contains 11 residues. V lost 5 bases and J lost 10, with 12 bases in between. The CDR3 sequence: CSAPTRREQFF. In DNA, the CDR3 is TGCAGTGCTCCCACTAGGCGCGAGCAGTTCTTC.

V usage is TRBV5-4 and J usage is TRBJ2-5, with 12 bases that match TRBD2. This CDR3 is built from 17 residues. Germline assignment: CDR1 SGHNT and CDR2 YYREEE (reference sequence). The V and J ends lost 1 base and 5 bases, in that order; junction bases with no gene match: 9. CDR3 nucleotide sequence: TGTGCCAGCAGCTTGTCCGTGACTAGCGGGAGTCGGGAGACCCAGTACTTC. Its protein product is CASSLSVTSGSRETQYF.